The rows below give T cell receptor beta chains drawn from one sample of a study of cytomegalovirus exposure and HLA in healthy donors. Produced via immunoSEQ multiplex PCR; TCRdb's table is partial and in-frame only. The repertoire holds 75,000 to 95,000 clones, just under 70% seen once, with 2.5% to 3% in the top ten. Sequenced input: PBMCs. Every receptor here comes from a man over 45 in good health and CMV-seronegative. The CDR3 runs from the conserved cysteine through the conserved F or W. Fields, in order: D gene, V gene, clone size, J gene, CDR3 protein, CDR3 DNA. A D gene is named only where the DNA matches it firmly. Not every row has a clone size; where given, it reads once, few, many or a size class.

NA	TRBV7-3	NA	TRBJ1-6	CASSLQAGANSPLHF	TGTGCCAGCAGCTTACAGGCAGGGGCAAATTCACCCCTCCACTTT
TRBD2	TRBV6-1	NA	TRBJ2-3	CASTSLAGVADTQYF	TGTGCCAGCACTTCTCTAGCGGGAGTCGCAGATACGCAGTATTTT
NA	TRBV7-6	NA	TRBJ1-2	CASSRSWPNYGYTF	TGTGCCAGCAGCCGTTCTTGGCCTAACTATGGCTACACCTTC
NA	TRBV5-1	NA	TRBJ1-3	CASSLFGGLEGNTIYF	TGCGCCAGCAGCTTGTTCGGGGGGCTTGAAGGAAACACCATATATTTT
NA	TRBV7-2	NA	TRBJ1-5	CASSLSRGPSNQPQHF	TGTGCCAGCAGCTTATCAAGAGGCCCTAGCAATCAGCCCCAGCATTTT
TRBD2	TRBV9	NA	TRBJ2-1	CASRGSGLASVDEQFF	TGTGCCAGCAGAGGCTCGGGACTAGCCTCCGTCGATGAGCAGTTCTTC
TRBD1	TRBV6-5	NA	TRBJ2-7	CASSYGTVYEQYF	TGTGCCAGCAGTTACGGGACAGTCTACGAGCAGTACTTC
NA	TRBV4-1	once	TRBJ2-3	CASSQPGKSDTQYF	TGCGCCAGCAGCCAACCCGGGAAGTCAGATACGCAGTATTTT
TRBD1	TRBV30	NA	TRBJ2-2	CAWEKQGIDGELFF	TGTGCCTGGGAGAAACAGGGGATCGACGGGGAGCTGTTTTTT
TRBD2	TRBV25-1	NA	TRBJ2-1	CASIRLADYNEQFF	TGTGCCAGCATCAGGCTAGCGGACTACAATGAGCAGTTCTTC
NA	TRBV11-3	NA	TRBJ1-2	CASSSTHYGYTF	TGTGCCAGCAGCTCAACACACTATGGCTACACCTTC
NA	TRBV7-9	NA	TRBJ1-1	CASSLVRSVNTEAFF	TGTGCCAGCAGCTTAGTGAGGAGTGTGAACACTGAAGCTTTCTTT
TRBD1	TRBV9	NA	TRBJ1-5	CASDREGNQPQHF	TGTGCCAGTGACAGGGAGGGCAATCAGCCCCAGCATTTT
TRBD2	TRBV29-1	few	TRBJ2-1	CSVEFGRQGLAGGPRSYNEQFF	TGCAGCGTTGAATTCGGTCGTCAGGGACTAGCGGGAGGGCCTCGCTCCTACAATGAGCAGTTCTTC
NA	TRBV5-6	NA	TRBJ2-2	CASSWVSASNTGELFF	TGTGCCAGCAGTTGGGTCAGCGCTTCGAACACCGGGGAGCTGTTTTTT
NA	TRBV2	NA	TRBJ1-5	CASSEADSNQPQHF	TGTGCCAGCAGTGAGGCAGATAGCAATCAGCCCCAGCATTTT
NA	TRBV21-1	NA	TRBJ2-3	CASSSRQGGTDTQYF	TGTGCCAGCAGCTCCCGACAGGGCGGCACAGATACGCAGTATTTT
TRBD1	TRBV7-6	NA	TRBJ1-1	CASSLGTGGSNTEAFF	TGTGCCAGCAGCTTAGGAACAGGGGGCTCGAACACTGAAGCTTTCTTT
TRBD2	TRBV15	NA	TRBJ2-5	CATSGGGLAEETQYF	TGTGCCACCAGCGGGGGAGGACTAGCGGAAGAGACCCAGTACTTC
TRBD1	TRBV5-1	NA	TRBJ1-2	CASSLGQGAGGYTF	TGCGCCAGCAGCTTGGGACAGGGGGCGGGCGGCTACACCTTC
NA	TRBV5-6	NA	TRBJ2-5	CASSFGRLYETQYF	TGTGCCAGCAGCTTTGGGCGATTGTATGAGACCCAGTACTTC
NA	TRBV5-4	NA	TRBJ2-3	CASTPRSGTDTQYF	TGTGCCAGCACCCCCCGGTCGGGCACAGATACGCAGTATTTT